The TCR beta chain described here comes from a study of blood T cell repertoires in COVID-19. Study details: Acute-phase and convalescent COVID-19 samples originated in the United States, Italy and Spain. PBMCs, B-cell-depleted T cells, or T cells provided the cDNA or gDNA that made up the material.

As originally analysed: Estimates of nucleated cell counts were drawn from the amplification of reference gene primers. Some clones are missing from TCRdb's copy, which holds only in-frame ones; the method was immunoSEQ multiplex PCR. The DNA was the basis for D and trimming; V, J and clone size are from that table. The repertoire includes over 60,000 clones, 82% of them detected once, and 15% to 20% sits in the top ten. The CDR3 extends over 13 amino acids. CDR1 is SGHTA and CDR2 is FQGNSA in the germline V gene. The V gene end was trimmed by 5 bases and the J gene end by 6 bases; junction bases not matched to a gene: 4.

V and J are TRBV7-2 and TRBJ1-5; 7 bases are shared with TRBD1. What was sequenced was peripheral blood. The receptor was derived from a human donor in a cohort sampled during active COVID-19. The CDR3 is CASSPTGTQPQHF. CDR3 DNA: TGTGCCAGCAGCCCGACAGGGACTCAGCCCCAGCATTTT.